In this sample, the clone carrying this TCR beta chain turned up a few times. During its preparation, the TCRbeta library received unique molecular identifiers. One entry per CDR3 protein, called by TCRdb with MiXCR from the PCR reads. The sample shows about 360,000 distinct CDR3 sequences, approximately 12% of them seen only once. Germline V lookup: CDR1 DFQATT, CDR2 SNEGSKA (reference sequence). CDR3 length equals 13 residues. The V end was cut by 0 bases, the J end by 3 bases, with 5 bases between. The sample belongs to a study of T-cell reconstitution after alpha-beta-depleted transplantation in children.

V usage is TRBV20-1 and J usage is TRBJ1-4, with D unclear. The sequence derives from a human donor who donated a stem cell graft to a child with Fanconi anemia. The sequenced sample was PBMCs, obtained from the stem cell graft. The CDR3 loop is CSAREAANEKLFF. The CDR3 DNA reads as TGCAGTGCTAGAGAGGCAGCTAATGAAAAACTGTTTTTT.